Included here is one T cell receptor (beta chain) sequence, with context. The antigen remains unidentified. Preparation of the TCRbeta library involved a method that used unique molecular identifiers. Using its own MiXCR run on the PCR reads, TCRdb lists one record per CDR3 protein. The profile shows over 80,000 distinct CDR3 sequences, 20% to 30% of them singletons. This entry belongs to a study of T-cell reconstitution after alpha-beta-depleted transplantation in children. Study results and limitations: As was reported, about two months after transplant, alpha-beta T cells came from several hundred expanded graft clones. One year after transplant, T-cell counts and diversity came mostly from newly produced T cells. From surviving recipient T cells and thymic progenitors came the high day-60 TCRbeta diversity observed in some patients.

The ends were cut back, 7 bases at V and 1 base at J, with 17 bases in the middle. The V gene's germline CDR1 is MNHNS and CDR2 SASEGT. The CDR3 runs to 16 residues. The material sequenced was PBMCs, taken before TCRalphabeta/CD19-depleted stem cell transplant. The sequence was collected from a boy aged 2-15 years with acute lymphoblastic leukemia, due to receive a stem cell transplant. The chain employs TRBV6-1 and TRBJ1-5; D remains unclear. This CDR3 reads CASILNQALSNQPQHF. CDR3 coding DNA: TGTGCCAGCATCTTGAATCAAGCTTTGAGCAATCAGCCCCAGCATTTT.